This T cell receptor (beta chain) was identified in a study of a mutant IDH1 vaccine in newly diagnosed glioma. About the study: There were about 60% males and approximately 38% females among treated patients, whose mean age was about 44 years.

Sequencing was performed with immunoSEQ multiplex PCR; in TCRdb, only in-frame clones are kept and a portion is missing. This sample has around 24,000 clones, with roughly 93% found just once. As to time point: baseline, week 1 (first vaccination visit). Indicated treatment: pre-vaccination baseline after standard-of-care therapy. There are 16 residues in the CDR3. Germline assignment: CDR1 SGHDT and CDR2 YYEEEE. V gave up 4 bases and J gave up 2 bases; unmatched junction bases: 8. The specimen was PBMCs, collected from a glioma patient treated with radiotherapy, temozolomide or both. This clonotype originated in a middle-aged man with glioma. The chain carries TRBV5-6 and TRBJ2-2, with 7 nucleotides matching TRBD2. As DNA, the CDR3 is TGTGCCAGCAGCGGGGGGGGACTAACCAACACCGGGGAGCTGTTTTTT. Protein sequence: CASSGGGLTNTGELFF.